The present TCR beta chain was sequenced within a study of technical replicates of blood from several donors. This clone was seen only once. Germline-derived CDR1 and CDR2 are MNHEY and SVGAGI. The J segment lost 7 bases and the V segment lost 8 bases, leaving 8 bases of the junction unmatched. The CDR3 contains 14 residues. Some clones are missing from TCRdb's copy, which holds only in-frame ones; the method was immunoSEQ multiplex PCR. The profile shows about 74,000 clones, 85% to 95% of them singletons. This receptor was identified in a human donor in good health. The V and J genes are TRBV6-5 and TRBJ2-1; 10 bases are shared with TRBD2. Input material: T cells isolated from PBMCs. CDR3 nucleotides: TGTGCCAGCGAAGCGGGAGGGCCGTCGAATGAGCAGTTCTTC. This encodes CASEAGGPSNEQFF.